Each of the 29 T cell receptor beta chains below was sequenced from the same sample in a study of metastatic and nonmetastatic thyroid tumors (dated by TCRdb to about 2020). Libraries were made using PCR. Sequenced on an Illumina HiSeq 4000. TCRdb ran its own pipeline on the public reads, namely fastp trimming at Q25 and MiXCR clone calling, and kept in-frame beta chains. Across this sample there are about 15,000 clones, with 23% seen only once. Clones ranked in the top ten supply 12% of the sample. No patient had received any treatment before thyroid surgery. Sequenced sample: tumor tissue. The source is a female donor with papillary thyroid cancer or a benign thyroid nodule (not recorded which). Some clones in this sample may be carry-over from other donors' samples.

This clone has a handful of counts. The chain employs TRBV5-1 and TRBJ1-1; TRBD1 matches at 12 bases. J lost 5 bases, V lost 5 bases, and 16 bases had no gene match. CDR3 size: 18 residues. In germline, CDR1 is SGHRS, CDR2 YFSETQ. This CDR3 is CASSTTYSGQGARTEAFF. DNA for the CDR3: TGCGCCAGCAGTACTACCTATTCGGGACAGGGGGCGAGAACTGAAGCTTTCTTT.

The rearrangement links TRBV2 to TRBJ2-3; the D is unclear. Germline V CDR1 and CDR2: SNHLY, FYNNEI. Trimming stripped 6 bases from V and 4 bases from J, with 8 bases between. The length of the CDR3 is 12 residues. The CDR3 nucleotides are TGTGCCAGCAGACCGCTTTCAGATACGCAGTATTTT. Protein: CASRPLSDTQYF.

This clone occurred a few times. The V call is TRBV6-1, the J call TRBJ2-2; TRBD2 matches at 14 bases. The CDR3 length is 15 residues. Germline lookup yields CDR1 MNHNS and CDR2 SASEGT. V dropped 7 bases and J dropped 7; count of bases not matched to a gene: 5. CDR3 sequence reads: CASTGTSGSIGELFF. The DNA for the CDR3 is TGTGCCAGCACCGGGACTAGCGGGAGCATCGGGGAGCTGTTTTTT.

This clone appeared a few times. The V and J genes are TRBV6-1 and TRBJ1-4, with D unclear. V was pared by 3 bases and J by 6 bases, with 14 bases between. The CDR3 is made up of 15 amino acids. Looked up from germline, CDR1 is MNHNS and CDR2 is SASEGT. CDR3 sequence (DNA): TGTGCCAGCAGTGATGGTGGATGGTTTGATGAAAAACTGTTTTTT. Encoded protein: CASSDGGWFDEKLFF.

A word on this clone: The junction does not match germline at one end; this may be a read error. The V gene is TRBV12-3 or TRBV12-4, the J gene TRBJ1-2, with D tentatively TRBD1 (6 bases). CDR3 size: 14 residues. CDR3 DNA sequence: TGTGCCAGCAGTCTCCCCCGGACAGATACTGGCTTGTGGTTC. It specifies CASSLPRTDTGLWF.

This clone has only a few counts. This chain uses TRBV6-4 with TRBJ1-6; D might be TRBD1 (5 bases). The germline V gene encodes CDR1 MRHNA and CDR2 SNTAGT. The V gene lost 4 bases and the J gene lost 9 bases, with 13 bases spanning the gap. The CDR3 extends over 14 amino acids. CDR3 amino acids: CASSVGHVGSPLHF. The CDR3 DNA is TGTGCCAGCAGTGTTGGACATGTGGGTTCACCCCTCCACTTT.

The rearrangement uses TRBV6-1 and TRBJ2-3; TRBD2 aligns across 9 bases. V was clipped by 6 bases and J by 1 base; unmatched bases: 5. The CDR3 is made up of 15 amino acids. CDR1 MNHNS and CDR2 SASEGT come from the germline V gene. CDR3 sequence: CASRLAGEGTDTQYF. The DNA of the CDR3 is TGTGCCAGCAGGTTAGCGGGAGAAGGCACAGATACGCAGTATTTT.

This chain connects TRBV11-1 to TRBJ2-7, with 8 bases matching TRBD1. The germline gives CDR1 SGHAT, CDR2 FQDESV (reference sequence). This CDR3 region has 14 residues. The V and J ends lost 5 bases and 2 bases, in that order; junction bases with no gene match: 5. CDR3 protein: CASSIRQGPYEQYF. CDR3 DNA sequence: TGTGCCAGCAGCATACGACAGGGGCCCTACGAGCAGTACTTC.

This clone has at least ten counts. The chain combines TRBV28 with TRBJ1-1; no reliable D call. Trimming took off 8 bases at V and 6 bases at J, with 16 bases between the two ends. The germline V gene has CDR1 MDHEN and CDR2 SYDVKM. The CDR3 loop spans 13 amino acids. CDR3 amino acids: CASRYISGAEAFF. The CDR3 bases are TGTGCCAGCCGGTATATTTCTGGAGCTGAAGCTTTCTTT.

As for this clone: Since a much larger clone is just one base distant, this may be a read error. For the CDR3, the DNA is TGTGTCAGCAGCTGGACTAGCGGACACAATGAGCAGTTCTTC. Translated: CVSSWTSGHNEQFF. This sequence joins TRBV7-9 and TRBJ2-1; 10 nucleotides line up with TRBD2. The CDR3 runs 14 residues. Germline V lookup: CDR1 SEHNR, CDR2 FQNEAQ (reference sequence).

This chain joins TRBV4-2 and TRBJ2-5, with D perhaps TRBD2 (6 bases). The CDR3 extends over 15 amino acids. Trimming pared 0 bases from V and 3 bases from J, leaving 11 bases between. Germline loops: CDR1 LGHNA, CDR2 YNFKEQ. CDR3 sequence reads: CASSQDGGVEETQYF. The CDR3 DNA is TGTGCCAGCAGCCAAGACGGGGGAGTAGAAGAGACCCAGTACTTC.

This clone came up many times. The genes are TRBV7-3 and TRBJ2-3; the match to TRBD2 covers 8 bases. Germline assignment: CDR1 SGHTA and CDR2 FQGTGA. CDR3 length: 20 residues. V lost 5 bases to trimming and J lost 8 bases; unmatched junction nucleotides: 27. The DNA of the CDR3 is TGTGCCAGCAGCCCCCAACCCTCGGGACTAGATGGGAGGTCCCGTGGTACGCAGTATTTT. Translation gives CASSPQPSGLDGRSRGTQYF.

Many counts were recorded for this clone. The chain is built from TRBV9 and TRBJ2-1; 8 bases map to TRBD2. Losses at the gene ends were 4 bases for V and 5 bases for J; bases not matched to a gene: 2. Per germline, CDR1 SGDLS and CDR2 YYNGEE. This CDR3 comprises 13 residues. CDR3 protein: CASSRGGDNEQFF. CDR3 DNA: TGTGCCAGCAGCCGGGGGGGAGACAATGAGCAGTTCTTC.

This clone came up a few times. This sample also contains other DNA sequences that code for the same CDR3. The chain has TRBV6-1 and TRBJ1-5; D perhaps matches TRBD1 (6 bases). Germline CDR1 is MNHNS and CDR2 is SASEGT. The CDR3 has 14 amino acids. CDR3 DNA sequence: TGTGCAAGTAGGGATACAGGGTACGGCCAGCCCCAGCATTTT. Its translation: CASRDTGYGQPQHF.

This clone has more than one count but fewer than ten. The chain is built from TRBV19 and TRBJ1-1; no definite D call. Germline V CDR1 and CDR2: LNHDA, SQIVND (reference sequence). CDR3 length: 13 residues. With 9 bases removed from V and 2 bases from J, the gap between germline ends came to 13 bases. CDR3 residues: CASTNDRNTEAFF. Written as DNA, the CDR3 is TGTGCCAGCACCAACGACCGAAACACTGAAGCTTTCTTT.

This clone has ten or more counts. A much larger clone lies a single base off, so this may be a read error. The J gene is TRBJ2-7, the V gene TRBV18; D call uncertain. Germline V gene lookup returns CDR1 KGHSH and CDR2 LQKENI. The CDR3 extends over 12 amino acids. The CDR3 protein is CASSKSGYERYF. DNA of the CDR3: TGTGCCAGCTCCAAGTCCGGCTACGAGCGGTACTTC.

This clone was seen many times. This chain uses TRBV9 with TRBJ1-2, with D possibly TRBD1 on 5 matching bases. With 2 bases removed from V and 4 bases from J, the gap between germline ends came to 9 bases. The length of the CDR3 is 13 residues. CDR1 SGDLS and CDR2 YYNGEE come from the germline V gene. CDR3 amino acids: CASSVDSSYGYTF. The CDR3 bases are TGTGCCAGCAGCGTCGACAGCTCCTATGGCTACACCTTC.

This clone occurred many times. This chain links TRBV4-1 with TRBJ2-4, with TRBD1 as a possible D gene (6 bases). The CDR3 is 16 amino acids. Trimming shortened V by 0 bases and J by 0 bases, and 9 bases separated the two germline ends. Germline lookup yields CDR1 MGHRA and CDR2 YSYEKL. The chain's CDR3 is CASSQDQGIAKNIQYF. CDR3 coding DNA: TGCGCCAGCAGCCAAGATCAGGGGATAGCCAAAAACATTCAGTACTTC.

This sequence joins TRBV2 and TRBJ1-2, with D maybe TRBD1 (5 bases). CDR1 is SNHLY and CDR2 is FYNNEI in the germline V gene. The germline V and J ends were trimmed by 6 bases and 5 bases, with 19 bases remaining between them. The CDR3 is made up of 15 amino acids. The CDR3 sequence: CASRPDWGGGYGYTF. The DNA for the CDR3 is TGTGCCAGCAGACCCGACTGGGGCGGCGGATATGGCTACACCTTC.

In its sample, this clone was seen a few times. One end of the junction does not line up with germline, which may come from a read error. V is TRBV11-2 and J is TRBJ1-3; no clear D. This CDR3 comprises 17 residues. Germline CDR1 and CDR2: SGHAT and FQNNGV. The CDR3 DNA sequence: TGTGCCAGCAGCGGTCCTCGGACTGAATACTCTGTAAACACCATATATTTT. It specifies CASSGPRTEYSVNTIYF.

The chain has TRBV11-2 and TRBJ2-2; 9 bases line up with TRBD1. The V gene's germline CDR1 is SGHAT and CDR2 FQNNGV. The CDR3 extends over 16 amino acids. The junction had 6 bases not matched to a gene; V was cut back by 3 bases and J by 4 bases. CDR3 sequence: CASSLTGTGPTGELFF. In nucleotides, the CDR3 is TGTGCCAGCAGCTTGACCGGGACAGGGCCCACCGGGGAGCTGTTTTTT.

The chain employs TRBV11-2 and TRBJ1-5; D perhaps matches TRBD1 (5 bases). Trimming shortened V by 1 base and J by 7 bases, and 20 bases separated the two germline ends. This CDR3 spans 17 amino acids. Germline V gene lookup returns CDR1 SGHAT and CDR2 FQNNGV. The CDR3 loop is CASSLGHGGGLNQPQHF. CDR3 DNA sequence: TGTGCCAGCAGCTTAGGCCACGGGGGGGGACTCAACCAGCCCCAGCATTTT. Full variable domain (missing parts from reference TRBV11-2 and TRBJ1-5): EAGVAQSPRYKIIEKRQSVAFWCNPISGHATLYWYQQILGQGPKLLIQFQNNGVVDDSQLPKDRFSAERLKGVDSTLKIQPAKLEDSAVYLCASSLGHGGGLNQPQHFGDGTRLSIL.

This clone was seen repeatedly, ten times or more. The rearrangement uses TRBV2 and TRBJ1-1, with 10 bases fitting TRBD1. V lost 7 bases and J lost 11; bases outside the gene matches: 19. Germline CDR1 and CDR2: SNHLY and FYNNEI. The CDR3 runs to 16 residues. The chain's CDR3 is CASTSGTGATQRFAFF. The CDR3 DNA is TGTGCCAGCACCTCGGGGACAGGGGCTACCCAACGTTTCGCTTTCTTT. Full variable domain (rest looked up from reference TRBV2 and TRBJ1-1): EPEVTQTPSHQVTQMGQEVILRCVPISNHLYFYWYRQILGQKVEFLVSFYNNEISEKSEIFDDQFSVERPDGSNFTLKIRSTKLEDSAMYFCASTSGTGATQRFAFFGQGTRLTVV.

This clone was counted at least ten times. With a much larger clone just one base away, this may be a read error. The rearrangement uses TRBV4-1 and TRBJ1-2; D not resolved. The CDR3 is 14 residues long. Germline V gene sequence: CDR1 MGHRA, CDR2 YSYEKL. The CDR3, as DNA: TGCGCCAGCAGCCAAGAATACAGAGACTATGGCTGCACCTTC. It encodes CASSQEYRDYGCTF.

By sample share, this clone is medium-sized. The gene calls are TRBV12-3 or TRBV12-4 and TRBJ1-1; no clear D. Trimming removed 4 bases at V and 6 bases at J, with 9 bases between. The length of the CDR3 is 12 residues. The CDR3 bases are TGTGCCAGCAGTTCCCAGGTCCCTGAAGCTTTCTTT. Translation gives CASSSQVPEAFF.

This clone came up a few times. The chain employs TRBV6-1 and TRBJ2-7; 9 positions match TRBD1. The CDR3 contains 16 residues. The junction had 20 bases not matched to a gene; V was cut back by 10 bases and J by 7 bases. In germline, CDR1 is MNHNS, CDR2 SASEGT. This CDR3 is CATVRDRVFLWWEQYF. The CDR3 nucleotides read TGTGCCACCGTCAGGGACAGGGTGTTTTTGTGGTGGGAGCAGTACTTC.

This clone was detected ten times or more. This chain links TRBV9 with TRBJ2-5; D may be TRBD2 (5 bases). V was pared by 2 bases and J by 5 bases, with 16 bases between. CDR3 length equals 15 residues. Germline V gene sequence: CDR1 SGDLS, CDR2 YYNGEE. The CDR3 region has the DNA TGTGCCAGCAGCGTCGGAGGAGTTGACGGCGAGACCCAGTACTTC. It is translated as CASSVGGVDGETQYF.

There are many counts of this clone. The genes are TRBV19 and TRBJ2-1, with 13 bases aligning to TRBD2. CDR3 length equals 17 residues. From germline, CDR1 is LNHDA and CDR2 SQIVND (reference sequence). Trimming at V came to 5 bases and at J to 7 bases, leaving 11 bases not matched to a gene. The CDR3, as DNA: TGTGCCAGTAGTTCACCCACCGGGACTAGCGGGACTAATGAGCAGTTCTTC. Its protein product is CASSSPTGTSGTNEQFF.

The chain combines TRBV20-1 with TRBJ1-6, with TRBD1 as a possible D gene (6 bases). V was cut by 5 bases and J by 6 bases, with 14 bases left in between. In germline, CDR1 is DFQATT, CDR2 SNEGSKA (reference sequence). The length of the CDR3 is 14 residues. For the CDR3, the DNA is TGCAGTGCTGAGGACAGTTCCGCTAATTCACCCCTCCACTTT. Translation: CSAEDSSANSPLHF.